Listed below are T cell receptor beta chains from one sample, sequenced in a study of blood T cell repertoires in COVID-19. Sequenced by immunoSEQ multiplex PCR; TCRdb stores in-frame clones only, minus some. The sample lists around 340,000 clones, 75% to 90% seen once, with just over 7% in the top ten. Sequencing was performed on peripheral blood. The origin of the receptors is a woman aged 55-75 years with COVID-19, enrolled during active disease. CDR3s leave out the opening cysteine and the closing phenylalanine or tryptophan. Size is stated for part of the rows, as once, few or many counts, or as a class when the clone is expanded.

CDR3 | J | V | size
ASSEGTPRFSDTQY | TRBJ2-3 | TRBV10-2 | NA
ASSPTGTGVTLDGYT | TRBJ1-2 | TRBV4-1 | NA
ASGLVQGQGAGNYGYT | TRBJ1-2 | TRBV12-5 | NA
ASRGSGKLF | TRBJ1-4 | TRBV9 | once
ASSRITTGAAIESNSPLH | TRBJ1-6 | TRBV4-1 | NA
ASSGGKKDEKLF | TRBJ1-4 | TRBV5-1 | NA
ASSFIHTTNEKLF | TRBJ1-4 | TRBV27 | NA
ASSKTGEANYGYT | TRBJ1-2 | TRBV19 | NA
SVQGAGINEKLF | TRBJ1-4 | TRBV29-1 | NA
ASSLQGAGETQY | TRBJ2-5 | TRBV5-4 | many